The sequence of this T cell receptor (beta chain) was determined in a study of T cell repertoires in cytomegalovirus infection. About the study: Through public TCR beta signatures, both CMV infection and matching HLA type were indicated. Regarding the study as a whole: Adding up the frequency of public TCR beta families identified people who carried CMV plus the relevant HLA.

For this clonotype: No antigen is known for it.

Each CDR3 protein gets one entry after TCRdb re-called the reads with MiXCR. The sample gives a few hundred thousand distinct CDR3 sequences, approximately 25% of which show up once; around 13% is in the top ten. V was trimmed by 6 bases and J by 2 bases, leaving 17 bases between them. This CDR3 is 16 amino acids long. The chain recombines TRBV12-3 or TRBV12-4 with TRBJ1-5; D unresolved. This sequence was found in a human donor in good health (CMV status not recorded). Some clones in this sample may be carry-over from other donors' samples. The material sequenced was PBMCs. CDR3 protein: CASSQRPLLGNQPQHF. DNA for the CDR3: TGTGCCAGCAGCCAAAGACCCCTGTTAGGCAATCAGCCCCAGCATTTT.